The 22 T cell receptor beta chains presented below share a single source sample, sequenced in a study of blood T cells in healthy people across ages (dated by TCRdb to 2015 to 2017). Library preparation used 5' RACE. The listed sequencing device is Illumina HiSeq 2500. A second roughly 6 to 11 cycle PCR used a sample-barcoded 5' primer and a J-beta primer mix. TCRdb reprocessing: public reads trimmed at Q25 with fastp, clones called with MiXCR, in-frame beta chains kept. Records with the same CDR3 protein are collapsed into one entry carrying the most frequent genes and DNA. This sample has roughly 2 million distinct CDR3 sequences in its table, and roughly 49% of those were observed once. Around 2.1% of the sample goes to the ten largest clones. Sequencing was done on a sample of blood. Receptors originate from a woman aged 40 to 49 in good health.

This chain connects TRBV2 to TRBJ2-3, with a weak D call TRBD2 (6 bases). Germline V gene sequence: CDR1 SNHLY, CDR2 FYNNEI. This CDR3 has 15 residues. V was clipped by 0 bases and J by 6 bases, with 13 bases between them. CDR3 sequence reads: CASSEAGTSWDTQYF. The CDR3 DNA sequence: TGTGCCAGCAGTGAAGCGGGGACTTCTTGGGATACGCAGTATTTT.

The chain joins TRBV5-6 to TRBJ2-5, with D tentatively TRBD1 (6 bases). Between the trimmed V and J ends, which lost 3 bases and 5 bases, there was a span of 14 bases. This CDR3 contains 14 residues. Germline V lookup: CDR1 SGHDT, CDR2 YYEEEE. CDR3 loop: CASSSETGWETQYF. CDR3 sequence (DNA): TGTGCCAGCAGCTCCGAAACAGGGTGGGAGACCCAGTACTTC. The complete variable domain, with remaining parts taken from reference TRBV5-6 and TRBJ2-5, reads DAGVTQSPTHLIKTRGQQVTLRCSPKSGHDTVSWYQQALGQGPQFIFQYYEEEERQRGNFPDRFSGHQFPNYSSELNVNALLLGDSALYLCASSSETGWETQYFGPGTRLLVL.

V and J are TRBV6-1 and TRBJ2-7; D not certain. CDR1 and CDR2 from the germline V gene are MNHNS and SASEGT. V was pared by 2 bases and J by 2 bases, with 10 bases between. This CDR3 region has 14 residues. As DNA, the CDR3 is TGTGCCAGCAGTGAATATCCCGGCGCCTACGAGCAGTACTTC. Protein product: CASSEYPGAYEQYF.

This sequence joins TRBV25-1 and TRBJ2-5; possible D gene TRBD1, 7 bases. V shed 1 base and J shed 4 bases, with 13 bases lying between them. Germline values: CDR1 MGHDK, CDR2 SYGVNS. The CDR3 totals 15 residues. CDR3 amino acids: CASSESQGGVETQYF. The CDR3 nucleotides are TGTGCCAGCAGTGAATCGCAGGGGGGTGTAGAGACCCAGTACTTC.

This chain connects TRBV13 to TRBJ2-1; unclear D gene. The CDR3 is made up of 15 amino acids. Germline values: CDR1 PRHDT, CDR2 FYEKMQ (reference sequence). The V and J ends lost 4 bases and 4 bases respectively, with 14 bases between them. CDR3 region: CASSSESTQYNEQFF. Written as DNA, the CDR3 is TGTGCCAGCAGCTCAGAGTCGACCCAATACAATGAGCAGTTCTTC.

This clonotype was seen at least ten times. The V call is TRBV10-2, the J call TRBJ2-7; 8 nucleotides agree with TRBD1. Per germline, CDR1 WSHSY and CDR2 SAAADI. The CDR3 covers 15 residues. J was trimmed by 0 bases and V by 6 bases; bases with no gene match: 7. In DNA form, the CDR3 reads TGCGCCAGCAGCCGAGACAGGGGAGGCTCCTACGAGCAGTACTTC. It is translated as CASSRDRGGSYEQYF.

The chain employs TRBV6-5 and TRBJ2-1; possibly TRBD1 for D (6 bases). Trimming removed 2 bases at V and 6 bases at J, with 17 bases between. The CDR3 consists of 16 residues. The germline CDR1 and CDR2 sequences are MNHEY and SVGAGI. The CDR3 DNA follows: TGTGCCAGCAGTTACGGTCTGGGGGCGTGGGGCAATGAGCAGTTCTTC. As protein: CASSYGLGAWGNEQFF.

This clonotype has more than one count but fewer than ten. The rearrangement links TRBV5-1 to TRBJ2-1; D perhaps matches TRBD1 (6 bases). Between the trimmed V and J ends, which lost 4 bases and 0 bases, there was a span of 11 bases. CDR1 and CDR2 from the germline V gene are SGHRS and YFSETQ. The CDR3 sequence is 15 residues long. CDR3 nucleotide sequence: TGCGCCAGCAGCCCTATGGGGGCCTCCTACAATGAGCAGTTCTTC. Its translation is CASSPMGASYNEQFF.

Concerning this clonotype itself: Just one base apart from a much larger clone, this may be a read error. The CDR3 nucleotides read TGCGCCAGCAGCCTCAGGGTTCACGAGGAGGCCAACGTCCTGACTTTC. It encodes CASSLRVHEEANVLTF. The V and J genes are TRBV4-1 and TRBJ2-6; D possibly corresponds to TRBD1 (5 bases). This CDR3 has 16 residues. The ends were cut back, 4 bases at V and 6 bases at J, with 16 bases in the middle. In germline, CDR1 is MGHRA, CDR2 YSYEKL.

The rearrangement joins TRBV15 to TRBJ1-2, with D hard to call. V was cut by 2 bases and J by 0 bases, with 10 bases left in between. The germline V gene encodes CDR1 LNHNV and CDR2 YYDKDF (reference sequence). The CDR3 is 15 residues long. The CDR3 DNA sequence: TGTGCCACCAGCAGAAGGTCTCCGGCTAACTATGGCTACACCTTC. Protein sequence: CATSRRSPANYGYTF.

The chain employs TRBV28 and TRBJ2-4, with TRBD1 matching over 9 bases. Germline V gives CDR1 MDHEN, CDR2 SYDVKM. The ends lost 8 bases at V and 2 bases at J; junction bases unmatched: 7. The CDR3 is 15 residues long. CDR3 in amino acids: CASQTGGLSKNIQYF. The CDR3 coding sequence is TGTGCCAGCCAAACAGGGGGCTTGTCCAAAAACATTCAGTACTTC. Full variable domain (outside the CDR3, taken from reference TRBV28 and TRBJ2-4): DVKVTQSSRYLVKRTGEKVFLECVQDMDHENMFWYRQDPGLGLRLIYFSYDVKMKEKGDIPEGYSVSREKKERFSLILESASTNQTSMYLCASQTGGLSKNIQYFGAGTRLSVL.

This chain connects TRBV9 to TRBJ2-3, with D tentatively TRBD2 (7 bases). The V end lost 6 bases, the J end lost 0 bases, and 20 bases lay between the germline ends. CDR1 is SGDLS, CDR2 YYNGEE, per germline. This CDR3 is 17 amino acids long. Here the CDR3 reads CASTKGGGGVSTDTQYF. The CDR3 region has the DNA TGTGCCAGCACGAAAGGAGGGGGAGGGGTTAGCACAGATACGCAGTATTTT.

Points on this clonotype: The junction and the germline gene differ at one end; a read error may be behind it. The chain links TRBV29-1 to TRBJ2-6; D may be TRBD2 (6 bases). Germline V gene lookup returns CDR1 SQVTM and CDR2 ANQGSEA. This CDR3 is 17 amino acids long. The CDR3: CSVVRAGTHSGANVMTF. DNA of the CDR3: TGCAGCGTTGTAAGGGCGGGGACTCACTCTGGGGCCAACGTCATGACTTTC.

This clonotype was detected once. The chain uses TRBV7-2 and TRBJ1-2, with 8 bases fitting TRBD1. The CDR3 consists of 17 residues. V shed 5 bases and J 6 bases; nucleotides not matched to a gene: 17. Germline V gene sequence: CDR1 SGHTA, CDR2 FQGNSA. This CDR3 is CASSLILRLQGGHGYTF. The CDR3 nucleotides read TGTGCCAGCAGCCTAATCCTAAGGTTACAGGGGGGACATGGCTACACCTTC.

The chain employs TRBV5-4 and TRBJ2-4; D uncertain. TRBJ2-5 explains the end of the DNA better; the J call may be wrong. This CDR3 is built from 14 residues. The germline V gene encodes CDR1 SGHNT and CDR2 YYREEE (reference sequence). The CDR3 DNA reads as TGTGCCAGCAGGACCGAGCTACGACAAGAGACCCAGTACTTC. This encodes CASRTELRQETQYF.

The chain joins TRBV18 to TRBJ2-7, with D uncertain. With the DNA end fitting TRBJ2-5 better, the J assignment may be wrong. Per germline, CDR1 KGHSH and CDR2 LQKENI. CDR3 length: 14 residues. In nucleotides, the CDR3 is TGTGCCAGCTCACCAAGCCACACTCAAGAGACCCAGTACTTC. Translation: CASSPSHTQETQYF.

This clonotype was seen only once. V is TRBV6-6 and J is TRBJ1-4; no clear D. Germline CDR1 reads MNHNY; CDR2 reads SVGAGI (reference sequence). CDR3 length: 15 amino acids. V was pared by 10 bases and J by 0 bases, with 15 bases between. CDR3 residues: CATTSDGATNEKLFF. The DNA for the CDR3 is TGTGCCACCACCTCCGACGGGGCAACTAATGAAAAACTGTTTTTT.

On this clonotype itself: The junction differs from germline at one of its ends, possibly a read error. This chain joins TRBV24-1 and TRBJ2-3; the D call may be TRBD1 or TRBD2 (5 bases each). The CDR3 consists of 14 residues. Germline-derived CDR1 and CDR2 are KGHDR and SFDVKD. The CDR3 sequence is CAASGTESTDTQYF. CDR3 in DNA: TGTGCCGCCAGTGGGACGGAAAGCACAGATACGCAGTATTTT.

This clonotype was observed many times. The V call is TRBV7-2, the J call TRBJ2-1, with no clear D. Germline CDR1 reads SGHTA; CDR2 reads FQGNSA. The CDR3 length is 12 residues. Trimming removed 6 bases from V and 7 bases from J, with 10 bases in between. CDR3 loop: CASSLMGNEQFF. CDR3 bases: TGTGCCAGCAGTTTAATGGGGAATGAGCAGTTCTTC.

This rearrangement joins TRBV12-3 or TRBV12-4 to TRBJ2-3, with 11 bases aligning to TRBD2. CDR3 length: 17 residues. The J segment lost 4 bases and the V segment lost 2 bases, leaving 8 bases of the junction unmatched. Here the CDR3 reads CASSLLAGGPIPDTQYF. The CDR3 DNA is TGTGCCAGCAGTTTATTAGCGGGGGGGCCTATCCCAGATACGCAGTATTTT.

A few counts support this clonotype. Sequence at one end of the junction differs from germline and may be a read error. The V call is TRBV7-8, the J call TRBJ2-5, with D possibly matching TRBD1 (6 bases). Germline CDR1 reads SGHVS; CDR2 reads FQNEAQ. This CDR3 has 14 amino acids. CDR3 nucleotides: TGTGCCAGCAGTTTAGGCCTAGGGGGAGAGACCCAGTACTTC. This encodes CASSLGLGGETQYF.

The rearrangement uses TRBV14 and TRBJ1-2, with 8 bases matching TRBD1. This CDR3 has 13 amino acids. J lost 6 bases, V lost 7 bases, and 7 bases had no gene match. From germline, CDR1 is SGHDN and CDR2 FVKESK. CDR3 sequence reads: CASTTTGEDGYTF. In DNA form, the CDR3 reads TGTGCCAGCACCACGACAGGGGAGGATGGCTACACCTTC.